Listed below are T cell receptor beta chains from one sample, sequenced in a study of blood T cell repertoires in COVID-19. The assay was immunoSEQ multiplex PCR, and TCRdb's table has in-frame clones only and misses some. The sample lists roughly 400,000 clones, roughly 89% seen once, with about 1.7% in the top ten. The specimen was PBMCs or T cells enriched from blood (not recorded which). These receptor sequences come from a woman aged 25-40 years who had recovered from COVID-19. Each CDR3 is given with its conserved first and last residue. A D gene is named only where the DNA matches it firmly. Clone size is given for some rows only: seen once, a few or many times, or a class if the clone is expanded.

J gene: TRBJ1-4
D gene: .
clone size: .
V gene: TRBV18
CDR3 DNA: TGTGCCAGCTCACCATCGAATGAAAAACTGTTTTTT
CDR3 protein: CASSPSNEKLFF

J gene: TRBJ1-4
D gene: .
clone size: once
V gene: TRBV28
CDR3 DNA: TGTGCCAGCAGTTTATCCCCCCCTCTGGGCCGCCCCAAACTGTTTTTT
CDR3 protein: CASSLSPPLGRPKLFF

J gene: TRBJ2-5
D gene: .
clone size: .
V gene: TRBV7-3
CDR3 DNA: TGTGCCAGCAGCTTAGGTGGCAGAATTCAACAAGAGACCCAGTACTTC
CDR3 protein: CASSLGGRIQQETQYF

J gene: TRBJ1-4
D gene: .
clone size: .
V gene: TRBV20-1
CDR3 DNA: TGCAGTGCTAGAGTGAGGGGGAACGAGTTTTTT
CDR3 protein: CSARVRGNEFF

J gene: TRBJ2-5
D gene: .
clone size: once
V gene: TRBV28
CDR3 DNA: TGTGCCAGCAGTTTTGACAGCTTCCAAGAGACCCAGTACTTC
CDR3 protein: CASSFDSFQETQYF

J gene: TRBJ2-1
D gene: .
clone size: .
V gene: TRBV10-1
CDR3 DNA: TGCGCCAGCAGCCTCGGTCCACCCTCCTACAATGAGCAGTTCTTC
CDR3 protein: CASSLGPPSYNEQFF

J gene: TRBJ2-7
D gene: TRBD2
clone size: .
V gene: TRBV24-1
CDR3 DNA: TGTGCCACCAGTGATCGGCCGTCCACTAGCGGGTCCCGCTACGAGCAGTACTTC
CDR3 protein: CATSDRPSTSGSRYEQYF

J gene: TRBJ2-1
D gene: .
clone size: .
V gene: TRBV11-3
CDR3 DNA: TGTGCCAGCAGTTCGCGAAGCCACAATGAGCAGTTCTTC
CDR3 protein: CASSSRSHNEQFF

J gene: TRBJ1-6
D gene: .
clone size: .
V gene: TRBV2
CDR3 DNA: TGTGCCAGCAATCTGGAGTCTAATTCACCCCTCCACTTT
CDR3 protein: CASNLESNSPLHF

J gene: TRBJ2-3
D gene: TRBD2
clone size: once
V gene: TRBV5-6
CDR3 DNA: TGTGCCAGCAGCTTGTTAAAGCGGGGGGCCTCCGCCGATACGCAGTATTTT
CDR3 protein: CASSLLKRGASADTQYF

J gene: TRBJ2-7
D gene: .
clone size: .
V gene: TRBV25-1
CDR3 DNA: TGTGCCAGCAGTGAATATAGGGGGACCTACGAGCAGTACTTC
CDR3 protein: CASSEYRGTYEQYF

J gene: TRBJ1-1
D gene: .
clone size: .
V gene: TRBV24-1
CDR3 DNA: TGTGCCACCAGACGCGGAGAAGGGGGAACTGAAGCTTTCTTT
CDR3 protein: CATRRGEGGTEAFF

J gene: TRBJ2-7
D gene: TRBD1
clone size: .
V gene: TRBV7-9
CDR3 DNA: TGTGCCAGCAGCTTAGGAAGGGGGCAGCAGTACTTC
CDR3 protein: CASSLGRGQQYF

J gene: TRBJ2-5
D gene: .
clone size: .
V gene: TRBV4-1
CDR3 DNA: TGCGCCAGCAGCCACCCCACGGGGTCCCAAGAGACCCAGTACTTC
CDR3 protein: CASSHPTGSQETQYF

J gene: TRBJ2-3
D gene: .
clone size: .
V gene: TRBV24-1
CDR3 DNA: TGTGCCACCAGTGATTTCTCTAGGGGGGATACGCAGTATTTT
CDR3 protein: CATSDFSRGDTQYF

J gene: TRBJ2-7
D gene: .
clone size: .
V gene: TRBV9
CDR3 DNA: TGTGCCAGCAGCGTACCGGGTATCGACGAGCAGTACTTC
CDR3 protein: CASSVPGIDEQYF

J gene: TRBJ2-7
D gene: .
clone size: .
V gene: TRBV30
CDR3 DNA: TGTGCCTGGAGTGTAATAGCCCAGGGGGGTTTGGAGCAGTACTTC
CDR3 protein: CAWSVIAQGGLEQYF

J gene: TRBJ1-4
D gene: TRBD1
clone size: .
V gene: TRBV9
CDR3 DNA: TGTGCCAGCAGCCCCCGGGACAGGCTCGATGAAAAACTGTTTTTT
CDR3 protein: CASSPRDRLDEKLFF

J gene: TRBJ1-4
D gene: TRBD1
clone size: once
V gene: TRBV27
CDR3 DNA: TGTGCCAGCAGTCCCCAACAGGGGCAGGGAGAAAAACTGTTTTTT
CDR3 protein: CASSPQQGQGEKLFF

J gene: TRBJ1-1
D gene: TRBD1
clone size: .
V gene: TRBV30
CDR3 DNA: TGTGCCTGGAGTGTGGGGACAGTGAACACTGAAGCTTTCTTT
CDR3 protein: CAWSVGTVNTEAFF